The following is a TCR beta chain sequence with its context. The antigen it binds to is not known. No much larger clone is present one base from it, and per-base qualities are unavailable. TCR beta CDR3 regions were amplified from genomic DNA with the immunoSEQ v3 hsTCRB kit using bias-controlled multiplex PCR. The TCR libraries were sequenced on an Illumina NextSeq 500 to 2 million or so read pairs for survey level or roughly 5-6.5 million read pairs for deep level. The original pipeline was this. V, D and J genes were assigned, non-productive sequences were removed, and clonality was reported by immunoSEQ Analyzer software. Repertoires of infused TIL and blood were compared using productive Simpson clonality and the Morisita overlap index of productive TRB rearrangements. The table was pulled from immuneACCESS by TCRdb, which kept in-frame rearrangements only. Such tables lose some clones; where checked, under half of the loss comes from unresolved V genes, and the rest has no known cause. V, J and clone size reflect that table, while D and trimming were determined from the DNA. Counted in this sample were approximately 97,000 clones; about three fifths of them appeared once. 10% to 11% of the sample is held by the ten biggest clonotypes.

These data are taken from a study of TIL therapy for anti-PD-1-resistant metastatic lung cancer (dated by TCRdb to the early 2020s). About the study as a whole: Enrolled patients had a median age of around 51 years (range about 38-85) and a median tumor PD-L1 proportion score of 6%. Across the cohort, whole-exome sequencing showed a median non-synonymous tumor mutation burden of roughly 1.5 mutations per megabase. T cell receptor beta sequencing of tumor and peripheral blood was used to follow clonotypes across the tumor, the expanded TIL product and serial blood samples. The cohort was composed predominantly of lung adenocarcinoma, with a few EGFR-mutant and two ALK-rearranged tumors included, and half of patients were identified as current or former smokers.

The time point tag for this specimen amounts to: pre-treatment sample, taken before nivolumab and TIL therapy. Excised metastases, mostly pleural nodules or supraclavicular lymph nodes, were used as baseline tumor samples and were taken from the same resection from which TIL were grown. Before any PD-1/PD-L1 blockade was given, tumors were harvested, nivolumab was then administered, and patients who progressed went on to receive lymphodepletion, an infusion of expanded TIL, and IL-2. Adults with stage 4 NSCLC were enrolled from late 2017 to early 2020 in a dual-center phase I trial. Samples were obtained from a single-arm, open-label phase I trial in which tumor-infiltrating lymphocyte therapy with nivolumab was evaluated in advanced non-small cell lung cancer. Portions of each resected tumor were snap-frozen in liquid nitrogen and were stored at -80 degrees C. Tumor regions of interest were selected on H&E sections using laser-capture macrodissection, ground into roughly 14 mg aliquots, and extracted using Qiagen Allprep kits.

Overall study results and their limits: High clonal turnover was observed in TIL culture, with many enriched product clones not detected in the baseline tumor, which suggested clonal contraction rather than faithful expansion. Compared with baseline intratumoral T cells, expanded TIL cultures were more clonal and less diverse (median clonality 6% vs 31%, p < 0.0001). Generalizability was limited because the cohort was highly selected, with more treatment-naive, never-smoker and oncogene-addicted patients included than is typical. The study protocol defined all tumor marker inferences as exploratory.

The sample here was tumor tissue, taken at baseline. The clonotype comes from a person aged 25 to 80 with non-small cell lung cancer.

The nucleotide sequence is TGTGCCAGCAAGGTTAGAGGGGGCTCTGGAAACACCATATATTTT. Its coded protein is CASKVRGGSGNTIYF. The V gene is TRBV6-5 and the J gene is TRBJ1-3; TRBD1 could be the D gene, as 6 bases match. Measured from the cysteine to the phenylalanine, the CDR3 is 15 residues long. Kept here is only the CDR3 DNA, which spans 45 bases and is read in frame from base 1. Per the germline V gene, MNHEY is the CDR1 and SVGAGI is the CDR2. Trimming removed 7 bases from V and 0 bases from J, leaving 13 bases between the germline ends.